The T cell receptor beta chain described here comes from a study of beta chain features in type 1 diabetes. Study results and limitations: Naive, central memory and Treg TCRB repertoires seemed to resemble each other more closely in patients than they did in healthy donors. Lower insertion and higher deletion counts appeared at VDJ junctions in type 1 diabetes patients. Patients with Type 1 diabetes showed moderately but significantly shorter TCRB CDR3s in all four CD4+ subsets.

The CDR3 contains 15 residues. CDR1 is SGHRS and CDR2 is YFSETQ in the germline V gene. V trimming: 3 bases; J trimming: 2 bases; junction bases outside the gene matches: 2. Concerning this clone itself: Antigen unknown. In the same sample, other DNA sequences code for this CDR3.

A heparinised blood draw that averaged about 110 mL was obtained once from each donor. The authors reverse transcribed all of the isolated RNA, so sequencing captured expressed TCRB transcripts. TCRdb's table, derived via immunoSEQ multiplex PCR, lists solely in-frame clones and lacks some. Among over 200,000 clones listed, under 13% were seen once. This clonotype originated in a man between 25 and 39 years old with type 1 diabetes. The sequencing sample was made of naive CD4+ T cells from blood. The chain has TRBV5-1 and TRBJ2-1; 10 bases are shared with TRBD1. CDR3 DNA: TGCGCCAGCAGCTCTGGACAGGGGGCCTACAATGAGCAGTTCTTC. Its protein product is CASSSGQGAYNEQFF.